The entry that follows covers one TCR beta chain sequence. The antigen is not known. TCRdb redid the calling of the 5' RACE reads with MiXCR, one entry per CDR3 protein. This table has 100,000 to 120,000 distinct CDR3 sequences, about a sixth appearing once. The record originates from a study of T-cell memory formation after mild COVID-19. Whole-study context: TCR clusters mostly belonged to single donors.

J was trimmed by 4 bases and V by 5 bases; bases with no gene match: 5. Germline CDR1 reads MNHEY; CDR2 reads SVGAGI. CDR3 length: 14 amino acids. Study-wide findings and caveats: Confirmation was lacking for SARS-CoV-2 specificity of second-wave clones that peaked on day 37.

This receptor was identified in a man younger than 30 who had mild COVID-19 (a few samples of this study predate the infection). Cell type and time point are not known. This chain uses TRBV6-5 with TRBJ1-1; TRBD1 matches at 9 bases. Input material: PBMCs or a T cell subset sorted from them (not recorded which). The CDR3 protein is CASSRDRVSTEAFF. The CDR3 nucleotides are TGTGCCAGCAGTCGGGACAGGGTGTCCACTGAAGCTTTCTTT.